The source of this T cell receptor (beta chain) is a study of blood T cell repertoires in COVID-19. Study-wide background: Sources were T cells, B-cell-depleted T cells, or PBMCs; the material itself was cDNA or gDNA.

Adults between about 18 and 89 years of age took part from 24 US areas. Membership in each cohort depended on participant-reported clinical history. How the authors handled the data: Reference gene primer amplification gave estimated nucleated cell counts. TCRdb's table, derived via immunoSEQ multiplex PCR, lists solely in-frame clones and lacks some. Clone size and V and J calls were adopted from that table, with D and trimming inferred from the DNA. Of hundreds of thousands of clones listed, about 90% are singletons. J gave up 2 bases and V 2 bases, and 9 bases lay outside the gene matches. This CDR3 has 16 amino acids. Germline V gives CDR1 LGHNA, CDR2 YNFKEQ.

The chain employs TRBV4-2 and TRBJ2-7; 7 nucleotides line up with TRBD2. The specimen sequenced was PBMCs or T cells enriched from blood (not recorded which). The source is a woman under 30 with acute COVID-19. DNA of the CDR3: TGTGCCAGCAGCCAATCGGGCGGGGGATCTACCTACGAGCAGTACTTC. Its translation: CASSQSGGGSTYEQYF.